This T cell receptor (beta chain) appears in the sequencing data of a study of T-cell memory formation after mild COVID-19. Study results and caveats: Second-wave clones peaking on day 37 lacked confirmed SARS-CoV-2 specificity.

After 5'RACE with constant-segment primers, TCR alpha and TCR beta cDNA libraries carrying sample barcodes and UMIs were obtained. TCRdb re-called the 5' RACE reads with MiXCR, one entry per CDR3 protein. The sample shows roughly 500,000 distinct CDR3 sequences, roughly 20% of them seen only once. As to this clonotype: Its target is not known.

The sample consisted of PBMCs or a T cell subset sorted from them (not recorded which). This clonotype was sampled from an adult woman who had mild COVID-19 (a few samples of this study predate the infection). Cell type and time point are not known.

The CDR3 protein is CASSLAGHPFYEQYF. CDR3 sequence (DNA): TGTGCCAGCAGCTTAGCCGGACACCCCTTCTACGAGCAGTACTTC. V and J are TRBV7-6 and TRBJ2-7, with D possibly matching TRBD1 (5 bases). The CDR3 is made up of 15 amino acids. Germline V gene data show CDR1 as SGHVS and CDR2 as FNYEAQ. Deletions cut 0 bases from V and 3 bases from J, with 12 bases between.